The rows below give T cell receptor beta chains drawn from one sample of a study of blood T cells in healthy people across ages. TCRdb used MiXCR to reprocess the 5' RACE reads, holding one entry per CDR3 protein. The data hold about 1.4 million distinct CDR3 sequences, with 55% to 75% observed a single time. Sequenced: blood. These receptors all stem from a man in his late teens or twenties in good health. Both conserved end residues are part of each CDR3. Each record gives: J gene, D gene, V gene, CDR3 length, clone size, CDR3 DNA, CDR3 protein. A D gene is named only where the DNA matches it firmly. Where a row states a size, it is once, few, many or the class of an expanded clone; other rows omit it.

>TRBJ2-5|TRBD2|TRBV7-2|16|-
TGTGCCAGCAGCCCACTAGCGGCGGTACCCGGAGAGACCCAGTACTTC
CASSPLAAVPGETQYF
>TRBJ2-5|-|TRBV15|16|-
TGTGCCACCAGCAGAGATTTACGACGGGTGGAGGAGACCCAGTACTTC
CATSRDLRRVEETQYF
>TRBJ2-7|-|TRBV27|16|-
TGTGCCAGCAGTTTATCGAAACCAGGGGACGTCTACGAGCAGTACTTC
CASSLSKPGDVYEQYF
>TRBJ1-2|TRBD1|TRBV20-1|12|-
TGCAGTGCTTACAGGGGTAGTAGTGGCTACACCTTC
CSAYRGSSGYTF
>TRBJ2-7|TRBD1|TRBV12-3/TRBV12-4|15|-
TGTGCCAGCAGTCGAACAGGGGGCGTGGATGACGAGCAGTACTTC
CASSRTGGVDDEQYF
>TRBJ1-1|TRBD1|TRBV20-1|13|-
TGCAGTGCTAAAGACAGGGGGAACACTGAAGCTTTCTTT
CSAKDRGNTEAFF
>TRBJ1-5|-|TRBV15|17|-
TGTGCCACCAGCAGAGCCCGAGGCGGACCGGGGGGTCAGCCCCAGCATTTT
CATSRARGGPGGQPQHF
>TRBJ2-3|-|TRBV10-3|16|few
TGTGCCATCAGTGAGCGAGCCGGGGGATTAACAGATACGCAGTATTTT
CAISERAGGLTDTQYF
>TRBJ2-1|-|TRBV6-5|16|once
TGTGCCAGCAGTTCATACGGAGGGAGCTCCTACAATGAGCAGTTCTTC
CASSSYGGSSYNEQFF
>TRBJ2-7|-|TRBV4-1|19|-
TGCGCCAGCAGCCAAGTCGTCAGGGAAGGGGGTTCCTATGGAGGCGAGCAGTACTTC
CASSQVVREGGSYGGEQYF
>TRBJ2-7|-|TRBV20-1|14|few
TGCAGTGCTACGATCGCGGGGAAAACCTACGAGCAGTACTTC
CSATIAGKTYEQYF
>TRBJ2-3|-|TRBV7-9|15|-
TGTGCCAGCAGCCCACGGGGCACTCAGACAGATACGCAGTATTTT
CASSPRGTQTDTQYF
>TRBJ2-7|-|TRBV4-3|15|-
TGCGCCAGCAGCCAAGGTGCGGGGGCCCCCTACGAGCAGTACTTC
CASSQGAGAPYEQYF
>TRBJ2-5|-|TRBV12-1|15|-
TGTGCCAGCACAAACCCGGGGGGCCTTCTGGGAGAGCAGTACTTC
CASTNPGGLLGEQYF
>TRBJ2-1|TRBD2|TRBV12-3/TRBV12-4|16|-
TGTGCCAGCAGGGTAGCCGGGACTAGCTCCGTCAATGAGCAGTTCTTC
CASRVAGTSSVNEQFF
>TRBJ1-1|-|TRBV29-1|14|-
TGCAGCGTTGAATACAGGGTAGGAGGGACTGAAGCTTTCTTT
CSVEYRVGGTEAFF
>TRBJ1-4|-|TRBV15|14|-
TGTGCCACCAGGAGGCGTCGGAGTAATGAAAAACTGTTTTTT
CATRRRRSNEKLFF
>TRBJ2-1|-|TRBV6-4|13|-
TGTGCCAGCAGTGACTTCTGGGGTAATGAGCAGTTCTTC
CASSDFWGNEQFF
>TRBJ2-1|TRBD2|TRBV7-6|17|-
TGTGCCAGCAGCTTAGTAGTTGCGGGAGGGCCAGAGGATGAGCAGTTCTTC
CASSLVVAGGPEDEQFF
>TRBJ2-1|TRBD2|TRBV6-6|16|-
TGTGCCAGCAGTTGGACCGGGACTAGTGGAGGGAATGAGCAGTTCTTC
CASSWTGTSGGNEQFF
>TRBJ2-7|TRBD2|TRBV11-2|16|few
TGTGCCAGCAGCCGCCGGACTAGCGGGAGCTCCTACGAGCAGTACTTC
CASSRRTSGSSYEQYF
>TRBJ2-1|TRBD1|TRBV30|12|-
TGTGCCTGGGGACAGGGGGGGAATGAGCAGTTCTTC
CAWGQGGNEQFF
>TRBJ2-7|TRBD1|TRBV6-2/TRBV6-3|14|-
TGTGCCAGCGCTTCCGGGACAGAGGCCTACGAGCAGTACTTC
CASASGTEAYEQYF
>TRBJ1-1|-|TRBV5-5|16|few
TGTGCCAGCAGCTCGTTCCTTGAGCGGATGAACACTGAAGCTTTCTTT
CASSSFLERMNTEAFF
>TRBJ2-5|TRBD2|TRBV24-1|14|-
TGTGCCACCAGGGCTAGCGGGACCTACAATGAGCAGTACTTC
CATRASGTYNEQYF
>TRBJ2-7|TRBD1|TRBV4-3|14|-
TGCGCCAGCAGGCAGACAGGGAATTCCTACGAGCAGTACTTC
CASRQTGNSYEQYF
>TRBJ2-4|TRBD1|TRBV28|15|-
TGTGCCAGCAGTTTTAGACAGGGACACAAAAACATTCAGTACTTC
CASSFRQGHKNIQYF
>TRBJ2-7|-|TRBV5-1|13|-
TGCGCCAGCCGGGAATTGCAAGGCTACGAGCAGTACTTC
CASRELQGYEQYF
>TRBJ2-7|-|TRBV5-1|13|few
TGCGCCAGCAGTTACCAAGACTCGTACGAGCAGTACTTC
CASSYQDSYEQYF
>TRBJ2-1|TRBD2|TRBV9|16|-
TGTGCCAGCAGCGCCGGTCGGGCTAGCGGCTACAATGAGCAGTTCTTC
CASSAGRASGYNEQFF
>TRBJ1-2|-|TRBV5-6|12|-
TGTGCCAGCAGCTTGGTGGCAGACGGCTACACCTTC
CASSLVADGYTF
>TRBJ2-1|-|TRBV3-1|13|-
TGTGCCAGCAGCCAACCAGGGATAGGGGAGCAGTTCTTC
CASSQPGIGEQFF
>TRBJ2-6|-|TRBV27|14|-
TGTGCCAGCAGGGACCTGGCGGGGGCCAACGTCCTGACTTTC
CASRDLAGANVLTF
>TRBJ1-2|-|TRBV20-1|14|few
TGCAGTGCTAGAGATTGGAGGAGGAACTATGGCTACACCTTC
CSARDWRRNYGYTF
>TRBJ2-3|TRBD2|TRBV6-2/TRBV6-3|17|-
TGTGCCACCCGAGGACTAGCGGGAGGAGGGGGCACAGATACGCAGTATTTT
CATRGLAGGGGTDTQYF
>TRBJ2-3|TRBD1|TRBV6-1|17|-
TGTGCCAGCAGTGCCGGGACAGGGGAATTTCGCACAGATACGCAGTATTTT
CASSAGTGEFRTDTQYF
>TRBJ1-2|-|TRBV4-3|14|-
TGCGCCAGCAGCCAAGAAGGGCGGTACTATGGCTACACCTTC
CASSQEGRYYGYTF
>TRBJ1-2|TRBD1|TRBV7-9|14|many
TGTGCCAGCAGCCGGACAGGGGGCAACTATGGCTACACCTTC
CASSRTGGNYGYTF
>TRBJ2-5|-|TRBV20-1|13|-
TGCAGTGCTAGAGTGGTTAGCGGAGAGACCCAGTACTTC
CSARVVSGETQYF
>TRBJ2-7|-|TRBV28|13|many
TGTGCCAGCACACCGGGACAAGCCTACGAGCAGTACTTC
CASTPGQAYEQYF
>TRBJ1-2|-|TRBV29-1|14|-
TGCAGCGTTGCCCCGACAGGACTTAACTATGGCTACACCTTC
CSVAPTGLNYGYTF
>TRBJ2-7|TRBD1|TRBV6-5|14|-
TGTGCCAGCAGCACACAGGGGAATGTCTACGAGCAGTACTTC
CASSTQGNVYEQYF
>TRBJ2-1|-|TRBV29-1|13|-
TGCAGCGCAACCGGGCCCCTGAACAATGAGCAGTTCTTC
CSATGPLNNEQFF
>TRBJ2-7|TRBD2|TRBV7-2|17|few
TGTGCCAGCAGCCTAAACGCACCAGGGACTAGCGACTCCGAGCAGTACTTC
CASSLNAPGTSDSEQYF
>TRBJ2-1|-|TRBV28|15|-
TGTGCCAGCAGTCCGGGGGACGGAGAGGCCAATGAGCAGTTCTTC
CASSPGDGEANEQFF
>TRBJ2-7|-|TRBV4-2|14|-
TGTGCCAGCAGCCACCTTGACAGCTCCTACGAGCAGTACTTC
CASSHLDSSYEQYF
>TRBJ1-2|-|TRBV5-1|13|-
TGCGCCAGCAGCTTGCCAGGGATGGATGGCTACACCTTC
CASSLPGMDGYTF
>TRBJ1-1|-|TRBV3-1|11|many
TGTGCCAGCCGGACAGAGACTGAAGCTTTCTTT
CASRTETEAFF
>TRBJ1-1|-|TRBV12-3/TRBV12-4|15|-
TGTGCCAGCAGTTTGGCTGACGGAACTAACACTGAAGCTTTCTTT
CASSLADGTNTEAFF
>TRBJ2-1|-|TRBV4-1|10|-
TGCGCCAGCCAGGGGAATGAGCAGTTCTTC
CASQGNEQFF
>TRBJ2-7|TRBD1|TRBV7-2|14|-
TGTGCCAGCAGCACCGGGACGACAGGGAGCGAGCAGTACTTC
CASSTGTTGSEQYF
>TRBJ2-7|-|TRBV7-7|19|-
TGTGCCAGCAGCTTAGCGAATAATCTGACAGGCAGACAGGTTTACGAGCAGTACTTC
CASSLANNLTGRQVYEQYF
>TRBJ2-7|-|TRBV20-1|12|-
TGCAGTGCTAGTCAGGGGACCCACGAGCAGTACTTC
CSASQGTHEQYF